A selection of T cell receptor beta chains follows, all from one sample in a study of CD8 T cells in ankylosing spondylitis. TCRdb recomputed calls from the 5' RACE reads with MiXCR, one row per CDR3 protein. The sample lists about 40,000 distinct CDR3 sequences, about 15% occurring once. The sequenced sample was blood. These receptors originate from a male donor with ankylosing spondylitis or in good health (not recorded which). CDR3s leave out the opening cysteine and the closing phenylalanine or tryptophan.

>TRBV28
ASSFRLAVNEQF
>TRBV20-1
SARDPSGLVDTQY
>TRBV5-1
ASSLEGTFRGGYT
>TRBV6-6
ASSRTGHRGELF
>TRBV12-3/TRBV12-4
ASSTQTASTDTQY
>TRBV29-1
RDPGTATYEQY
>TRBV12-3/TRBV12-4
ASSLGDNSYNEQF
>TRBV5-1
ASSSGLKGNEQF
>TRBV20-1
SAGARFTDTQY
>TRBV7-2
ASILRGSDTQY
>TRBV9
ASSPRLRFTEAF
>TRBV4-2
ASSQVGGAETQY
>TRBV7-3
ASSPGQHTGELF
>TRBV7-9
ASRLWQPNTEAF
>TRBV4-3
ASSRLSGGTNEKLF
>TRBV20-1
SARDLGSGGELF
>TRBV3-1
ASSPGQGVYNEQF
>TRBV20-1
SATAGGREKLF
>TRBV7-8
ASSLLQGPTGELF
>TRBV5-1
ASSLETDTSTDTQY
>TRBV20-1
SASRGRRETQY
>TRBV5-1
ASSIRESNTGELF
>TRBV7-2
ASSPPGAVTEAF
>TRBV20-1
SARGLAGFNEQF
>TRBV11-1
ASSFGKREGDTQY
>TRBV24-1
ATSDGTDRRDEQY
>TRBV20-1
SANRLAGFYNEQF
>TRBV12-3/TRBV12-4
ASSTGLTYNEQF
>TRBV20-1
STALSPIPNEQF
>TRBV7-9
ASSFQGRNTEAF
>TRBV6-5
ASREAGRETQY
>TRBV7-2
ASSPITGELF
>TRBV12-3/TRBV12-4
ASHAAWATEAF
>TRBV11-2
ASSSIRLARHEQY
>TRBV9
ASSVESSAADTQY
>TRBV27
ASSPRRLAGGVDTQY
>TRBV7-6
ASRGRIETQY
>TRBV6-1
ASKGLTSTDTQY
>TRBV20-1
SAGPGNYEQY
>TRBV29-1
SVQPDRYNEQF